This TCR beta chain was observed in a study of beta chain features in type 1 diabetes. Sequencing targeted expressed TCRB transcripts, as all isolated RNA had been reverse transcribed. Measured with immunoSEQ multiplex PCR; TCRdb has only the in-frame clones, and not every one. The repertoire includes fewer than 200,000 clones, 10% of them detected once, and 0.45% to 0.5% sits in the top ten. The ends were cut back, 5 bases at V and 5 bases at J, with 15 bases in the middle. This CDR3 spans 15 amino acids. Germline V gene sequence: CDR1 SGHVS, CDR2 FNYEAQ. Cell sorting via CD45RO/CCR7/CD25/CD127/CD95/CD27 was performed to obtain CD4+ naive, central memory, regulatory and stem cell-like memory cells. General study results and limits: Amplification by PCR could prefer shorter templates, with the same effect in patients and controls. Within each of all four CD4+ subsets, Type 1 diabetes patients had TCRB CDR3s that were moderately but significantly shorter.

As regards this clone: Its antigen is unknown.

The gene calls are TRBV7-6 and TRBJ1-4; D unresolved. The source is a man younger than 40 with type 1 diabetes. Source material: central memory CD4+ T cells from blood. CDR3 amino acids: CASSPPGSRNEKLFF. The CDR3 nucleotides read TGTGCCAGCAGCCCTCCTGGTTCGAGAAATGAAAAACTGTTTTTT.